The 12 T cell receptor beta chains given below trace back to one sample, sequenced in a study of blood T cell repertoires in COVID-19. Clones were sequenced by immunoSEQ multiplex PCR, and TCRdb holds only the in-frame ones, with some missing. This table holds some 200,000 clones, around 90% found once. The material sequenced was peripheral blood. Receptors originate from a man between 60 and 75 years old with active or convalescent COVID-19.

The V and J genes are TRBV2 and TRBJ2-3, with TRBD2 as a possible D gene (5 bases). Germline assignment: CDR1 SNHLY and CDR2 FYNNEI. The CDR3 runs to 12 residues. CDR3 nucleotide sequence: TGTGCTCTTATGGAGGGCACAGATACGCAGTATTTT. It encodes CALMEGTDTQYF.

The chain joins TRBV19 to TRBJ2-3; 15 nucleotides agree with TRBD2. This CDR3 has 16 residues. Trimming at V came to 3 bases and at J to 10 bases, leaving 8 bases not matched to a gene. The germline V gene encodes CDR1 LNHDA and CDR2 SQIVND (reference sequence). The CDR3 region has the DNA TGTGCCAGTAGTATCCGGACTAGCGGGGGGGCCTTGTCGCAGTATTTT. This translates into CASSIRTSGGALSQYF.

A single count supports this clone. The genes are TRBV19 and TRBJ2-5; D remains unclear. The CDR3 covers 11 residues. Between the trimmed V and J ends, which lost 6 bases and 3 bases, there was a span of 5 bases. The V gene's germline CDR1 is LNHDA and CDR2 SQIVND (reference sequence). The CDR3 here is CASSREETQYF. CDR3 sequence (DNA): TGTGCCAGTAGCCGAGAAGAGACCCAGTACTTC. The entire variable domain, with the rest obtained from reference TRBV19 and TRBJ2-5, is as follows: DGGITQSPKYLFRKEGQNVTLSCEQNLNHDAMYWYRQDPGQGLRLIYYSQIVNDFQKGDIAEGYSVSREKKESFPLTVTSAQKNPTAFYLCASSREETQYFGPGTRLLVL.

The chain couples TRBV11-2 to TRBJ2-7, with D tentatively TRBD2 (6 bases). The CDR3 length is 17 residues. Trimming took 4 bases from V and 1 from J, leaving 20 bases between them. Germline assignment: CDR1 SGHAT and CDR2 FQNNGV. CDR3 in amino acids: CASSSPGRDFHSYEQYF. The CDR3 bases are TGTGCCAGCAGCTCGCCCGGCCGGGACTTTCATTCCTACGAGCAGTACTTC. The variable domain in full, completed from reference TRBV11-2 and TRBJ2-7, reads EAGVAQSPRYKIIEKRQSVAFWCNPISGHATLYWYQQILGQGPKLLIQFQNNGVVDDSQLPKDRFSAERLKGVDSTLKIQPAKLEDSAVYLCASSSPGRDFHSYEQYFGPGTRLTVT.

The chain is built from TRBV6-5 and TRBJ1-2; TRBD1 agrees at 10 bases. Germline trimming cut 6 bases from V and 6 bases from J; bases unmatched to any gene: 7. The CDR3 sequence is 14 residues long. The germline CDR1 and CDR2 sequences are MNHEY and SVGAGI. The CDR3 sequence is CASSPDRGRNGYTF. The CDR3 nucleotides read TGTGCCAGCAGCCCAGACAGGGGGCGAAATGGCTACACCTTC.

This chain links TRBV2 with TRBJ1-2; no clear D. The V end was cut by 9 bases, the J end by 6 bases, with 11 bases between. The CDR3 runs 11 residues. Germline V CDR1 and CDR2: SNHLY, FYNNEI. DNA for the CDR3: TGTGCCAGGGTCCGGGAGGATGGCTACACCTTC. Its protein is CARVREDGYTF.

The genes are TRBV3-1 (or the pseudogene TRBV3-2) and TRBJ2-5; perhaps TRBD2 as D (7 bases). Germline V gives CDR1 LGHDT, CDR2 YNNKEL (reference sequence). CDR3 size: 16 residues. V lost 7 bases and J 6 bases, leaving 24 bases between the germline ends. CDR3 loop: CASTLRGVGGPKTQYF. CDR3 nucleotides: TGTGCCAGCACCCTCCGGGGAGTGGGGGGGCCAAAGACCCAGTACTTC.

This chain links TRBV6-5 with TRBJ1-5; the match to TRBD1 covers 11 bases. The CDR3 contains 15 residues. CDR1 and CDR2 from the germline V gene are MNHEY and SVGAGI. V gave up 2 bases and J gave up 4 bases; unmatched junction bases: 1. The CDR3 here is CASSYGQGANQPQHF. CDR3 DNA sequence: TGTGCCAGCAGTTACGGACAGGGGGCGAATCAGCCCCAGCATTTT.

The V and J genes are TRBV24-1 and TRBJ1-2; D not certain. Per germline, CDR1 KGHDR and CDR2 SFDVKD. Trimming took 4 bases from V and 7 from J, leaving 9 bases between them. This CDR3 has 12 amino acids. CDR3 nucleotide sequence: TGTGCCACCAGTGAGGGCGTTCGTGGCTACACCTTC. Translated, it gives CATSEGVRGYTF.

This clone came up a few times. V is TRBV6-5 and J is TRBJ1-3; D gene uncertain. The V end was cut by 5 bases, the J end by 4 bases, with 9 bases between. The CDR3 covers 13 residues. Per germline, CDR1 MNHEY and CDR2 SVGAGI. CDR3: CASSPTLGNTIYF. CDR3 sequence (DNA): TGTGCCAGCAGTCCGACTTTGGGAAACACCATATATTTT.

The chain uses TRBV6-5 and TRBJ1-2, with 12 bases fitting TRBD1. J was trimmed by 7 bases and V by 6 bases; bases with no gene match: 9. Germline CDR1 and CDR2: MNHEY and SVGAGI. This CDR3 region has 15 residues. DNA for the CDR3: TGTGCCAGCAGGTTGGGACAGGGGGCCGGTAGTGGCTACACCTTC. Translating it yields CASRLGQGAGSGYTF.

The chain recombines TRBV13 with TRBJ1-2; 8 nucleotides agree with TRBD1. The CDR3 extends over 14 amino acids. After removal of 5 bases from V and 4 bases from J, the junction contained 6 bases not matched to a gene. From germline, CDR1 is PRHDT and CDR2 FYEKMQ (reference sequence). CDR3 amino acids: CASSGQGSTYGYTF. CDR3 nucleotides: TGTGCCAGCAGCGGACAGGGCAGCACCTATGGCTACACCTTC.